These 10 T cell receptor beta chains share one sample of origin, sequenced in a study of cytomegalovirus exposure and HLA in healthy donors (dated by TCRdb to the late 2010s). Library preparation employed the immunoSEQ multiplex PCR assay. For the multiplex PCR, a mixture combining 60 forward primers for TCR Vbeta segments and 13 reverse primers for TCR Jbeta segments was used. What TCRdb holds here is the immuneACCESS table cut down to in-frame rearrangements. Part of the clones is not present; checked against another copy, under half of the missing clones reflect an unresolved V gene, and the others are unexplained. This sample holds 150,000 to 200,000 clones; over 80% were observed only once. Approximately 1.5% of the sample lies in the top ten. The sequenced sample consisted of PBMCs. The receptors originated from a woman aged 18-30 years in good health and CMV-seronegative.

The V and J genes are TRBV29-1 and TRBJ2-2; possible D gene TRBD2, 5 bases. CDR1 and CDR2 (germline): SQVTM, ANQGSEA. V was shortened by 3 bases and J by 5 bases, with 16 bases between the two germline ends. This CDR3 is built from 15 residues. This CDR3 is CSVESLGVRTGELFF. The CDR3 DNA sequence: TGCAGCGTTGAGTCTTTGGGAGTTCGGACCGGGGAGCTGTTTTTT.

Written as DNA, the CDR3 is TGTGCCTGGAGTGAGGGGGACGGCCTTGAAGCTTTCTTT. This translates into CAWSEGDGLEAFF. The genes are TRBV30 and TRBJ1-1; TRBD1 is a possible D gene (6 bases). Germline V gene lookup returns CDR1 GTSNPN and CDR2 SVGIG (reference sequence). The CDR3 length is 13 residues. Trimming took 1 base from V and 7 from J, leaving 13 bases between them.

V is TRBV29-1 and J is TRBJ1-1; D gene unclear. The CDR3 runs to 13 residues. The germline V gene encodes CDR1 SQVTM and CDR2 ANQGSEA. Trimming left V 4 bases short and J 0 bases short, with 9 bases between. The CDR3 bases are TGCAGCGTTGTTTGGCCCTTGAACACTGAAGCTTTCTTT. This sequence encodes CSVVWPLNTEAFF.

The chain is built from TRBV7-9 and TRBJ1-1; maybe TRBD1 (6 bases). Trimming stripped 5 bases from V and 1 base from J, with 11 bases between. CDR3 length equals 14 residues. The V gene's germline CDR1 is SEHNR and CDR2 FQNEAQ (reference sequence). The CDR3 nucleotides read TGTGCCAGCAGCCGAGGGGGTTCGAACACTGAAGCTTTCTTT. Translating it yields CASSRGGSNTEAFF.

This chain connects TRBV27 to TRBJ2-3, with 7 bases that match TRBD1. The CDR3 is 16 residues long. Germline V gene sequence: CDR1 MNHEY, CDR2 SMNVEV (reference sequence). The trim removed 2 bases at V and 0 bases at J, leaving 5 bases unmatched. The DNA for the CDR3 is TGTGCCAGCAGTTTAACAGGGGACCGAAGCACAGATACGCAGTATTTT. This codes for CASSLTGDRSTDTQYF.

This chain joins TRBV7-9 and TRBJ1-4, with D possibly being TRBD1 (6 bases). The CDR3 contains 15 residues. Trimming stripped 1 base from V and 14 bases from J, with 20 bases between. Germline V gene sequence: CDR1 SEHNR, CDR2 FQNEAQ (reference sequence). This CDR3 is CASSLGYWGPGELFF. The CDR3 DNA reads as TGTGCCAGCAGCTTAGGATATTGGGGGCCCGGAGAGCTGTTTTTT.

V usage is TRBV2 and J usage is TRBJ1-5; D gene ambiguous. Trimming left V 8 bases short and J 1 base short, with 9 bases between. The CDR3 is 13 amino acids. In germline, CDR1 is SNHLY, CDR2 FYNNEI. DNA for the CDR3: TGTGCCAGCGGAGTAGACAGCAATCAGCCCCAGCATTTT. The encoded protein is CASGVDSNQPQHF. The whole variable domain, filled in from reference TRBV2 and TRBJ1-5, reads EPEVTQTPSHQVTQMGQEVILRCVPISNHLYFYWYRQILGQKVEFLVSFYNNEISEKSEIFDDQFSVERPDGSNFTLKIRSTKLEDSAMYFCASGVDSNQPQHFGDGTRLSIL.

A few counts support this clone. The chain recombines TRBV6-1 with TRBJ2-5; TRBD1 aligns across 7 bases. The CDR3 consists of 15 residues. Germline V gene lookup returns CDR1 MNHNS and CDR2 SASEGT. Trimming cost V 0 bases and J 1 base; bases outside gene matches: 2. CDR3 DNA sequence: TGTGCCAGCAGTGAAGCGACAGGGTTCCAAGAGACCCAGTACTTC. This sequence encodes CASSEATGFQETQYF.

This clone was recorded a few times. The genes are TRBV11-2 and TRBJ1-3; 7 bases are shared with TRBD1. Looked up from germline, CDR1 is SGHAT and CDR2 is FQNNGV. V lost 1 base to trimming and J lost 12 bases; unmatched junction nucleotides: 6. The CDR3 is 13 amino acids. Here the CDR3 DNA reads TGTGCCAGCAGCTTAGCCCTGGGACAGAACATATATTTT. As protein: CASSLALGQNIYF.

The chain combines TRBV29-1 with TRBJ2-7, with D perhaps TRBD1 (6 bases). Trimming cost V 3 bases and J 0 bases, with 9 bases left between them. The germline V gene encodes CDR1 SQVTM and CDR2 ANQGSEA. The CDR3 sequence is 13 residues long. The CDR3 reads CSVDEGGSYEQYF. Written as DNA, the CDR3 is TGCAGCGTTGACGAAGGGGGCTCCTACGAGCAGTACTTC.